This T cell receptor (beta chain) was identified in a study of PD-1 blockade in classical Hodgkin lymphoma. Measured with immunoSEQ multiplex PCR; TCRdb has only the in-frame clones, and not every one. The table records roughly 31,000 clones, 65% to 90% of them present only once. In germline, CDR1 is LNHDA, CDR2 SQIVND (reference sequence). V lost 3 bases to trimming and J lost 3 bases, with 18 bases between them. The CDR3 spans 17 residues. All patients relapsed after autologous stem cell transplantation, and brentuximab vedotin exposure varied. The study purified CD4+ T cells from thawed PBMCs using magnetic negative selection. Each best response was a complete response, a partial response or progressive disease.

The receptor was derived from a human donor with classical Hodgkin lymphoma. The specimen was CD4+ T cells from blood, collected at baseline. The chain recombines TRBV19 with TRBJ1-5, with D unresolved. The CDR3 sequence: CASSISDTGISNQPQHF. The CDR3 DNA sequence: TGTGCCAGTAGTATTTCCGATACCGGGATCTCCAATCAGCCCCAGCATTTT. The whole variable domain, remainder taken from reference TRBV19 and TRBJ1-5, is DGGITQSPKYLFRKEGQNVTLSCEQNLNHDAMYWYRQDPGQGLRLIYYSQIVNDFQKGDIAEGYSVSREKKESFPLTVTSAQKNPTAFYLCASSISDTGISNQPQHFGDGTRLSIL.